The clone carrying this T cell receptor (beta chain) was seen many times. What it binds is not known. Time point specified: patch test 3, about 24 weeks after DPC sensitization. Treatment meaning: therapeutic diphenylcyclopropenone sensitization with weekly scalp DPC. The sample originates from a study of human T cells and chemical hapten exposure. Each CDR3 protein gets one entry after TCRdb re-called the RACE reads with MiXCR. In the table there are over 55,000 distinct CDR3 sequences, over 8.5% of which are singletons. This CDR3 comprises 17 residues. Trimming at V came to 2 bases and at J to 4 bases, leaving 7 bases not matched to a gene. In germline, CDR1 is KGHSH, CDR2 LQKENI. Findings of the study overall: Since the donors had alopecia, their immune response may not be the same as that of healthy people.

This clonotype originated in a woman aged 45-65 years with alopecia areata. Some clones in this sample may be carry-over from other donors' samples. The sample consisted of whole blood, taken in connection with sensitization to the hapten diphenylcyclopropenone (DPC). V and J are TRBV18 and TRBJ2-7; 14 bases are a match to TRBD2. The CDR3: CASSPSGTSGGEYEQYF. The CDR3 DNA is TGTGCCAGCTCACCAAGCGGGACTAGCGGGGGCGAGTACGAGCAGTACTTC.